This record concerns one T cell receptor beta chain sequence. The authors' processing: From reference gene primer amplification, estimates of nucleated cell counts were derived. The data were produced by immunoSEQ multiplex PCR, yet TCRdb's version contains in-frame clones alone and is incomplete. V, J and clone size reflect that table, while D and trimming were determined from the DNA. The sample consists of roughly 160,000 clones, approximately 90% of them appearing once. The data were obtained in a study of blood T cell repertoires in COVID-19. Study as a whole: Spain, Italy and the United States supplied samples that represented acute and convalescent COVID-19. T cells, B-cell-depleted T cells, or PBMCs supplied cDNA or gDNA.

Sequenced: peripheral blood. The source is a man aged 50 or older who had recovered from COVID-19.

The CDR3 here is CASSVGPAGSTDTQYF. CDR3 DNA sequence: TGTGCCAGCAGCGTAGGTCCCGCGGGTTCCACAGATACGCAGTATTTT. V is TRBV9 and J is TRBJ2-3; D may be TRBD2 (5 bases). The CDR3 totals 16 residues. V was shortened by 0 bases and J by 2 bases, with 13 bases between the two germline ends. Per the germline V gene, CDR1 is SGDLS and CDR2 is YYNGEE.